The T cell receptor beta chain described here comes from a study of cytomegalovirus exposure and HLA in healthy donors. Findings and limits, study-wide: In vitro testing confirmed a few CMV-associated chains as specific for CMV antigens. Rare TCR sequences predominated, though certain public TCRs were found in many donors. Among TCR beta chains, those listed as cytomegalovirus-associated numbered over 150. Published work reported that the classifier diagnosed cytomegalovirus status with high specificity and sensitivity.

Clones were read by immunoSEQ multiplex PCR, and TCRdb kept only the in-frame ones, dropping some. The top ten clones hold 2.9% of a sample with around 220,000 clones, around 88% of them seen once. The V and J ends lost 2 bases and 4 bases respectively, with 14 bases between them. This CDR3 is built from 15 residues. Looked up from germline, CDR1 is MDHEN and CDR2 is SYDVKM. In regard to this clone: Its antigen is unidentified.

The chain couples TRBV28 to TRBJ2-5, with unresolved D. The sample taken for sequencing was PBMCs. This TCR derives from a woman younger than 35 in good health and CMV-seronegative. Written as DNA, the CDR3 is TGTGCCAGCAGTTTAACGCGACAAATCCGAGAGACCCAGTACTTC. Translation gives CASSLTRQIRETQYF.